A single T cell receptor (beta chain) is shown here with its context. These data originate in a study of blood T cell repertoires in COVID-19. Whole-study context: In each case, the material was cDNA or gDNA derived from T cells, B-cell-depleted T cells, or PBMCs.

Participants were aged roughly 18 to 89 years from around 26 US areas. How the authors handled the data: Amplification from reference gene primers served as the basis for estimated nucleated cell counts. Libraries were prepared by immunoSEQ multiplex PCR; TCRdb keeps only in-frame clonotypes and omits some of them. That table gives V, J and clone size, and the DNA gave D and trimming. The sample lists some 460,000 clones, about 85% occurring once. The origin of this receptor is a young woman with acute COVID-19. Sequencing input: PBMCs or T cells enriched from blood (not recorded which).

CDR3 sequence: CASKGAYNEQFF. The CDR3, as DNA: TGCGCCAGCAAGGGGGCCTACAATGAGCAGTTCTTC. This chain connects TRBV5-1 to TRBJ2-1, with a tentative D call TRBD1 (6 bases). Germline V lookup: CDR1 SGHRS, CDR2 YFSETQ. V lost 6 bases to trimming and J lost 2 bases, with 6 bases between them. The CDR3 sequence is 12 residues long.